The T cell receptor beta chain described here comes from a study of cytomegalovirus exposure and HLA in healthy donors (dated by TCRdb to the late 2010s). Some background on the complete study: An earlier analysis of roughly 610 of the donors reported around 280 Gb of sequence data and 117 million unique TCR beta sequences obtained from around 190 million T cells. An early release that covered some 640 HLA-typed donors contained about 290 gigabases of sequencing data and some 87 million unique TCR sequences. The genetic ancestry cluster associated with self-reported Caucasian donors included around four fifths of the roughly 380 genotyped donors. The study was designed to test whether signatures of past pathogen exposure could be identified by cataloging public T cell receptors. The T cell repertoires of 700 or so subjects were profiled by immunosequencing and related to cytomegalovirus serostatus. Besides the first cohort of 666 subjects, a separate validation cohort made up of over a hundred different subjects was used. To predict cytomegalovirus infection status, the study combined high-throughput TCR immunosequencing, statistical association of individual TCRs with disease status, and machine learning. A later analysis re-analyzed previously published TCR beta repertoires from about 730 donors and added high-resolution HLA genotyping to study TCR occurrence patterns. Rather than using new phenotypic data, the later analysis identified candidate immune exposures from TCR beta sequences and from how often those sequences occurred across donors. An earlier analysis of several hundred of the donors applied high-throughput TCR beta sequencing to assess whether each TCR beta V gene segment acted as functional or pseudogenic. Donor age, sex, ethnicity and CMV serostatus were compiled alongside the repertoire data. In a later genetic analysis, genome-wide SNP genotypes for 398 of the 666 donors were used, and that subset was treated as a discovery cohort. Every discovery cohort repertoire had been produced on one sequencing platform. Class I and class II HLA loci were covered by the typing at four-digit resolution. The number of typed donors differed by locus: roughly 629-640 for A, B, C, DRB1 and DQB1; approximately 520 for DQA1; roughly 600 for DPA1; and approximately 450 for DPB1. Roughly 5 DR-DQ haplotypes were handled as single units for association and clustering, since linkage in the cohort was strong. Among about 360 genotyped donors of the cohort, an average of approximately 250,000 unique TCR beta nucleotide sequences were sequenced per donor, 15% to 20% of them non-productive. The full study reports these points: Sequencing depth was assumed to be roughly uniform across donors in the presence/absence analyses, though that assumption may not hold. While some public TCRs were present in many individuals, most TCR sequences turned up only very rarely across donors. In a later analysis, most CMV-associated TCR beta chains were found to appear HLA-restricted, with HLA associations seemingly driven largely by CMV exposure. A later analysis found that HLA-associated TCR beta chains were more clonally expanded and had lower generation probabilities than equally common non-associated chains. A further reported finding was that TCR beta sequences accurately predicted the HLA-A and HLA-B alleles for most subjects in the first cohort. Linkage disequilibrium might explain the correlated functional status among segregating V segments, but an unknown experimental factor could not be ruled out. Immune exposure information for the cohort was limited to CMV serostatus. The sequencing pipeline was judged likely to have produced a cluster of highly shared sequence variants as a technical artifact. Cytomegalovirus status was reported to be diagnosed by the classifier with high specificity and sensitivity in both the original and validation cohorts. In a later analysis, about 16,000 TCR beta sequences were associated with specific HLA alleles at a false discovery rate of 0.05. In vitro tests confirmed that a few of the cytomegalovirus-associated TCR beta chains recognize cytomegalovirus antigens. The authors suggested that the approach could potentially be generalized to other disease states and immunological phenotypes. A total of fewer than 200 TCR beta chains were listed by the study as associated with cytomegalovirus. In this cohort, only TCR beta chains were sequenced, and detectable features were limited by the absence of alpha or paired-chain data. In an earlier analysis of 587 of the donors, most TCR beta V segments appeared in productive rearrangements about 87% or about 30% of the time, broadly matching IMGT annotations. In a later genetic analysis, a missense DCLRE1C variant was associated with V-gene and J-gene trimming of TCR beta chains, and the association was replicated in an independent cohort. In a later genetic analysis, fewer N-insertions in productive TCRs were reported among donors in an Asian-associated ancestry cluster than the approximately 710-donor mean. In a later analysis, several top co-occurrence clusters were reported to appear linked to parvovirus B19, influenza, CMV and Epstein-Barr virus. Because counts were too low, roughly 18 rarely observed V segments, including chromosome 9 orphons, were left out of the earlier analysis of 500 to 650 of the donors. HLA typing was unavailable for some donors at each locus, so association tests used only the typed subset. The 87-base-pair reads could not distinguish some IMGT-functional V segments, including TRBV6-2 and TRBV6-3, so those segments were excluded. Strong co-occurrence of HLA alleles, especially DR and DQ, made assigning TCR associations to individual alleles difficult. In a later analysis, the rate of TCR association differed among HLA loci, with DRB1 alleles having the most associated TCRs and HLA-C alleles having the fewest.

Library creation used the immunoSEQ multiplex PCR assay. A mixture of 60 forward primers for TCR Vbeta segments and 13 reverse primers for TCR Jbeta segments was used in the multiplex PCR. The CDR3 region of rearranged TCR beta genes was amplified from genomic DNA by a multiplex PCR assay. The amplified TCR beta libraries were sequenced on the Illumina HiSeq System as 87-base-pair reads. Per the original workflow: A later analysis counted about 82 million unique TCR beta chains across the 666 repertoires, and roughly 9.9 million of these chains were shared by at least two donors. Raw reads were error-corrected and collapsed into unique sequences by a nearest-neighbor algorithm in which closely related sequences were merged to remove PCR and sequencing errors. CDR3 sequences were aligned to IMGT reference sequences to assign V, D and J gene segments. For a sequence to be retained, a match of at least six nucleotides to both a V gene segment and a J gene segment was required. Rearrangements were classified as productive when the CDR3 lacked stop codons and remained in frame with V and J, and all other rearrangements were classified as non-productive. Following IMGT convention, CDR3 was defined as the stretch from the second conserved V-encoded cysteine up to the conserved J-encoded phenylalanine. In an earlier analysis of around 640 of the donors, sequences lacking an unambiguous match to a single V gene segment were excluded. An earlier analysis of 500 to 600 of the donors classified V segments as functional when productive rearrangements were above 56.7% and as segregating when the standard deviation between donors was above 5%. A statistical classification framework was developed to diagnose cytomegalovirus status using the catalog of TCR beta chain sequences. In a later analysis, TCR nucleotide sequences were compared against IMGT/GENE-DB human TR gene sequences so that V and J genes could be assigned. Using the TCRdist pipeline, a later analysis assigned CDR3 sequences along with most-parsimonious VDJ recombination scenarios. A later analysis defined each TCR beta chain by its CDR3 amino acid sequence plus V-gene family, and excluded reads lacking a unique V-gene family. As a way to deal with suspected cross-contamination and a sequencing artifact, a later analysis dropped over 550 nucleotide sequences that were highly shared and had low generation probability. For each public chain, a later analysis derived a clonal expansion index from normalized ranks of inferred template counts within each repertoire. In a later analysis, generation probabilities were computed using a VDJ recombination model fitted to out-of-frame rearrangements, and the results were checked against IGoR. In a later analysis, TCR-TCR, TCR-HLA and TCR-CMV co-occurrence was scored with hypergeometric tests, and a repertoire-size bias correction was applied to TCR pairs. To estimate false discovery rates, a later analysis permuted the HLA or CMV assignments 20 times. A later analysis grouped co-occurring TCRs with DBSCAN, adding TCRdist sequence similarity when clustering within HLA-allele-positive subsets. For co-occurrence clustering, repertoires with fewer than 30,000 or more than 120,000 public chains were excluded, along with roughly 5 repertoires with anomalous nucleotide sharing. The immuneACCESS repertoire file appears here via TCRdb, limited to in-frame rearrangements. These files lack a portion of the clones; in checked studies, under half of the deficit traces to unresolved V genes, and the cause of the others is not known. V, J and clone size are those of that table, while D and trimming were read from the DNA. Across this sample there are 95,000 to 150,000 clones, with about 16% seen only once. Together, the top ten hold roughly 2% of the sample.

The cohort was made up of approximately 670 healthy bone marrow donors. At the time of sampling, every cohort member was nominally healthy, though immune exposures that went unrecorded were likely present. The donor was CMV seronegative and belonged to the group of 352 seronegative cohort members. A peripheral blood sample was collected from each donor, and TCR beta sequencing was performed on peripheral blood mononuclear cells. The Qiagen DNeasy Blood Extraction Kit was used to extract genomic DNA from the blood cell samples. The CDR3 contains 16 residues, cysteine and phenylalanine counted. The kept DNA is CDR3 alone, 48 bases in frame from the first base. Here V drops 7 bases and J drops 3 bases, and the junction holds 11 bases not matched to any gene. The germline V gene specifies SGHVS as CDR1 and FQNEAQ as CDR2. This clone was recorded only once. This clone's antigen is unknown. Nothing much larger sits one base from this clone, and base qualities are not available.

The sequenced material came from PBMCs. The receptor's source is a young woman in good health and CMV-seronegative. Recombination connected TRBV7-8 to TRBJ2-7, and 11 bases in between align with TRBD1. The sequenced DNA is TGTGCCAGCACCCCCAGTGGGACAGGGGGGATCTACGAGCAGTACTTC. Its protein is CASTPSGTGGIYEQYF.